The source of this T cell receptor beta chain is a study of technical replicates of blood from a handful of donors. Here immunoSEQ multiplex PCR was the method, and the copy in TCRdb shows in-frame clones only, minus some. The table has tens of thousands of clones, 70% to 90% seen once. The CDR3 is 13 residues long. J was trimmed by 6 bases and V by 3 bases; bases with no gene match: 1. Per the germline V gene, CDR1 is LGHNA and CDR2 is YNFKEQ. Sequencing was carried out using T cells isolated from PBMCs. The receptor's source is a human donor in good health. V gene TRBV4-2 combines with J gene TRBJ1-1, with TRBD1 identical over 10 bases. The CDR3 is CASSHDRGPEAFF. CDR3 nucleotides: TGTGCCAGCAGCCACGACAGGGGGCCTGAAGCTTTCTTT.